These 4 T cell receptor beta chains were sequenced from one sample in a study of blood T cells in healthy people across ages. A J-beta primer mix and a sample-barcoded 5' primer were used in a second PCR of roughly 7 to 12 cycles. TCRdb independently ran MiXCR on the 5' RACE reads; one entry per CDR3 protein. Here the sample spans 1,300,000 or so distinct CDR3 sequences, around 59% being singletons. The sequenced material came from blood. The receptors shown here come from a young man in good health.

This clonotype was observed a single time. The chain joins TRBV12-3 or TRBV12-4 to TRBJ1-5, with TRBD1 as a possible D gene (6 bases). The CDR3 sequence is 17 residues long. V lost 3 bases, J lost 0 bases, and 15 bases lay in between. In DNA form, the CDR3 reads TGTGCCAGCAGTTTCGGCAGGGGACTAATTAGCAATCAGCCCCAGCATTTT. Translation gives CASSFGRGLISNQPQHF.

As concerns this clonotype: One end of the junction varies from germline; a read error may be responsible. The J gene is TRBJ2-5, the V gene TRBV29-1, with D perhaps being TRBD1 or TRBD2 (5 bases each). Looked up from germline, CDR1 is SQVTM and CDR2 is ANQGSEA. The CDR3 spans 13 residues. The CDR3 spells CSSRTQGRETQCF. The CDR3, as DNA: TGCAGCTCCCGGACTCAGGGACGTGAGACCCAGTGCTTC.

In its sample, this clonotype was seen a few times. V and J are TRBV27 and TRBJ2-3, with D unclear. The V end lost 1 base, the J end lost 6 bases, and 8 bases lay between the germline ends. Looked up from germline, CDR1 is MNHEY and CDR2 is SMNVEV (reference sequence). CDR3 length: 13 amino acids. The chain's CDR3 is CASSLFGSDTQYF. CDR3 coding DNA: TGTGCCAGCAGTTTATTCGGGTCGGATACGCAGTATTTT.

This clonotype was seen just once. The CDR3 loop is CASRPDFGANVLTF. The DNA for the CDR3 is TGCGCCAGCAGACCGGACTTTGGGGCCAACGTCCTGACTTTC. The chain joins TRBV5-1 to TRBJ2-6; tentatively, D is TRBD2 (5 bases). The CDR3 runs to 14 residues. Germline values: CDR1 SGHRS, CDR2 YFSETQ. V was trimmed by 5 bases and J by 3 bases, leaving 9 bases between them.